This T cell receptor beta chain is drawn from a study of blood T cell repertoires in COVID-19. V was pared by 7 bases and J by 5 bases, with 20 bases between. The germline gives CDR1 SQVTM, CDR2 ANQGSEA. This CDR3 has 14 residues. The protocol was immunoSEQ multiplex PCR, while the TCRdb copy is restricted to in-frame clones and leaves out a portion. The sample has a few hundred thousand clones, approximately 90% seen once. The study assigned cohorts using participant-reported clinical history. The chain has TRBV29-1 and TRBJ1-1; D uncertain. Sequenced sample: PBMCs or T cells enriched from blood (not recorded which). The sequence was collected from a woman younger than 30 who had recovered from COVID-19. The CDR3 nucleotides are TGCAGCGCCGCGCCGACTTCAGCACGAACTGAAGCTTTCTTT. Its translation is CSAAPTSARTEAFF.